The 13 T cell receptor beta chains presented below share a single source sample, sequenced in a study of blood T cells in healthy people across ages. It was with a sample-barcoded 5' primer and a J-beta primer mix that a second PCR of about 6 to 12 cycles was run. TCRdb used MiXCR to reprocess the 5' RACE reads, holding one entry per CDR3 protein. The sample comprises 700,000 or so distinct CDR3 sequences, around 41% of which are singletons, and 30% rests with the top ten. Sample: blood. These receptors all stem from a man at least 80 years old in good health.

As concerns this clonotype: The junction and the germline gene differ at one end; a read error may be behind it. The CDR3 loop reads CASSLGRGNEELFF. CDR3 coding DNA: TGTGCCAGCAGCTTAGGGCGGGGGAATGAAGAACTGTTTTTT. The chain recombines TRBV7-2 with TRBJ1-4; D perhaps matches TRBD1 (5 bases). There are 14 residues in the CDR3. Germline V gene data show CDR1 as SGHTA and CDR2 as FQGNSA.

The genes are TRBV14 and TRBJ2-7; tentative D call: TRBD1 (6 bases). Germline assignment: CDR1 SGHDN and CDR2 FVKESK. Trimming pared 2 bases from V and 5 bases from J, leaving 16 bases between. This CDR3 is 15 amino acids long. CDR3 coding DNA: TGTGCCAGCAGCCAAATCAGGGGCCGAATGGACGAGCAGTACTTC. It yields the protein CASSQIRGRMDEQYF.

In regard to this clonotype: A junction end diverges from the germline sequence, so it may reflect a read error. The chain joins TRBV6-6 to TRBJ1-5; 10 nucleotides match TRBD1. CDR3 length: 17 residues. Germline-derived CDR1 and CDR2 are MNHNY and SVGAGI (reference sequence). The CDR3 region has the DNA TGTACCAGCAGTTACGGGTCCGGTGGGACAGGGGATCAGCCCCAGCATTTT. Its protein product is CTSSYGSGGTGDQPQHF.

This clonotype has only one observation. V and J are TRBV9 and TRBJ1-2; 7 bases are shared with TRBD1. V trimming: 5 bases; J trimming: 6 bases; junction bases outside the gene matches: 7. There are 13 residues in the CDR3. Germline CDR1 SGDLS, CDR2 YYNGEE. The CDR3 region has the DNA TGTGCCAGCAGTCTGGGACAGAACCATGGCTACACCTTC. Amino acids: CASSLGQNHGYTF. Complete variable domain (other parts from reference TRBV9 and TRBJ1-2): DSGVTQTPKHLITATGQRVTLRCSPRSGDLSVYWYQQSLDQGLQFLIQYYNGEERAKGNILERFSAQQFPDLHSELNLSSLELGDSALYFCASSLGQNHGYTFGSGTRLTVV.

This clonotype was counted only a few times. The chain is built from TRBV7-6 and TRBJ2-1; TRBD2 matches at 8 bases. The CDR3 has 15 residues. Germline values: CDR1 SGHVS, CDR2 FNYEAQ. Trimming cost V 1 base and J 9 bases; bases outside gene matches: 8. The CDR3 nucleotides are TGTGCCAGCAGCTTAGTCGGGCTAGCGGGCCTTGAGCAGTTCTTC. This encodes CASSLVGLAGLEQFF.

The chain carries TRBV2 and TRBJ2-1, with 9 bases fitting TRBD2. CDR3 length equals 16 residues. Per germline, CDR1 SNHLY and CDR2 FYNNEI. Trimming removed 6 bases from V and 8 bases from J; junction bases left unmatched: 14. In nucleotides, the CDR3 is TGTGCCAGCAGAGCCGATCTAGCGGGATCCCCCCATGAGCAGTTCTTC. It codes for CASRADLAGSPHEQFF.

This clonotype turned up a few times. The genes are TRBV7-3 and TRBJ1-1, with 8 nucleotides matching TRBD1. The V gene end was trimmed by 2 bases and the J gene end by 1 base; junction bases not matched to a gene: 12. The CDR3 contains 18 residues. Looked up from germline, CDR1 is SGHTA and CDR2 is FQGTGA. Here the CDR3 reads CASSLPSRGRIGNTEAFF. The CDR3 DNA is TGTGCCAGCAGCTTACCTTCCAGGGGGCGGATAGGGAACACTGAAGCTTTCTTT.

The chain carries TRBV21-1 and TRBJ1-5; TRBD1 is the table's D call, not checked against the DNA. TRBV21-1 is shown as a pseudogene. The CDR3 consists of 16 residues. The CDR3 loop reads CASSTTQGDRNQPQHF. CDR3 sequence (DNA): TGTGCCAGCAGCACTACCCAGGGGGACAGAAATCAGCCCCAGCATTTT.

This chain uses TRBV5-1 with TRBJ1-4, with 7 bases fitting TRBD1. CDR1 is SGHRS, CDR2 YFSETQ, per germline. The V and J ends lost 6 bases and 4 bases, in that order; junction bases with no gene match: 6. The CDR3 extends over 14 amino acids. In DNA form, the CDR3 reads TGCGCCAGCACGCCGGGACAGAATAATGAAAAACTGTTTTTT. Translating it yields CASTPGQNNEKLFF.

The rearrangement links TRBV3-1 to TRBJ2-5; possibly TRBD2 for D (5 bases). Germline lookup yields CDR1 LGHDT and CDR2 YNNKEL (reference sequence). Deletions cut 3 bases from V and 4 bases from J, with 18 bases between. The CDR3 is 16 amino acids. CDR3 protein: CASSHTTGGYGETQYF. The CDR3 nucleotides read TGTGCCAGCAGCCACACGACTGGCGGGTATGGAGAGACCCAGTACTTC.

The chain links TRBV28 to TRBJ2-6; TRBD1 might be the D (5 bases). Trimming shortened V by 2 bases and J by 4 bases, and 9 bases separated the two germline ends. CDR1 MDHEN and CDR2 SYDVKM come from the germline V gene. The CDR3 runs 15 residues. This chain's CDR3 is CASSLQGGGANVLTF. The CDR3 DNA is TGTGCCAGCAGTTTACAGGGTGGGGGGGCCAACGTCCTGACTTTC.

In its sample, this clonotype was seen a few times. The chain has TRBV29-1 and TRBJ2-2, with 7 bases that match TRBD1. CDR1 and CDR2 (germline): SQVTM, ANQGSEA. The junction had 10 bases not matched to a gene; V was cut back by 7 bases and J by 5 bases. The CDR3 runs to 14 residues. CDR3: CSAGVAGGTGELFF. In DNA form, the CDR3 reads TGCAGCGCTGGCGTCGCAGGGGGAACCGGGGAGCTGTTTTTT.

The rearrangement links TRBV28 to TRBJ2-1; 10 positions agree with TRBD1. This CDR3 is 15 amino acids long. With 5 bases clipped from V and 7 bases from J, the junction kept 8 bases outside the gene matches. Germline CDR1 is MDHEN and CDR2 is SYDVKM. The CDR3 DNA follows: TGTGCCAGCAGTCCAGGAGACAGGGGGCGGAATGAGCAGTTCTTC. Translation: CASSPGDRGRNEQFF. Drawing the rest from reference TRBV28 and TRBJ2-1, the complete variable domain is DVKVTQSSRYLVKRTGEKVFLECVQDMDHENMFWYRQDPGLGLRLIYFSYDVKMKEKGDIPEGYSVSREKKERFSLILESASTNQTSMYLCASSPGDRGRNEQFFGPGTRLTVL.